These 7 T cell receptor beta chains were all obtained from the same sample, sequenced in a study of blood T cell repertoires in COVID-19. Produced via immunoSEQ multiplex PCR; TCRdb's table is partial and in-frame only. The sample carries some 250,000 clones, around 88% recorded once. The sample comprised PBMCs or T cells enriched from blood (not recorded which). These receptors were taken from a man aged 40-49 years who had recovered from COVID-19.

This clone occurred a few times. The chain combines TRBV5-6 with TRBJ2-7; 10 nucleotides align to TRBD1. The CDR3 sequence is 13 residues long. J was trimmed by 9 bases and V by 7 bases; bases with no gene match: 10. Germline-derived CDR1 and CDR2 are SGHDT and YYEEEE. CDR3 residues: CASVLRTGGGQYF. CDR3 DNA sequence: TGTGCCAGCGTACTCCGGACAGGGGGTGGGCAGTACTTC.

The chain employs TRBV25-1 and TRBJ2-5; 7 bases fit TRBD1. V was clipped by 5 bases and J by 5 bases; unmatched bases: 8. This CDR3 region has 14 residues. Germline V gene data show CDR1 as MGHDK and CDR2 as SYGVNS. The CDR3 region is CASSQITGVETQYF. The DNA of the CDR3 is TGTGCCAGCAGTCAAATAACAGGGGTGGAGACCCAGTACTTC.

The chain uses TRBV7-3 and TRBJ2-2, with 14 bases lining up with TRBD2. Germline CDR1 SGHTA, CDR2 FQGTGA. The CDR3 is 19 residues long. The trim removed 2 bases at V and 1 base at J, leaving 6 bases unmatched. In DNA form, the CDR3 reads TGTGCCAGCAGCTTAGATGGGACTAGCGGGAGTGGGAACACCGGGGAGCTGTTTTTT. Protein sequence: CASSLDGTSGSGNTGELFF.

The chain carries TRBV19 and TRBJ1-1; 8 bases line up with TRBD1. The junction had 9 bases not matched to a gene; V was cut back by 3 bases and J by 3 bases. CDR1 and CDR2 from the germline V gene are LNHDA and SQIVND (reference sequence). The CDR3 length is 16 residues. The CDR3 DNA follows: TGTGCCAGTAGTATTCTGACAGGGGAGGTGTACACTGAAGCTTTCTTT. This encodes CASSILTGEVYTEAFF.

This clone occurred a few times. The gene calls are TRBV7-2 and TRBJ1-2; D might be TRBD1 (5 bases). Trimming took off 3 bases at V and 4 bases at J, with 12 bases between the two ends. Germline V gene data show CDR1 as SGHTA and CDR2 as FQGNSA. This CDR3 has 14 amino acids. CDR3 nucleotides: TGTGCCAGCAGCTTCTTATCAGGGATCTATGGCTACACCTTC. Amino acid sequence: CASSFLSGIYGYTF.

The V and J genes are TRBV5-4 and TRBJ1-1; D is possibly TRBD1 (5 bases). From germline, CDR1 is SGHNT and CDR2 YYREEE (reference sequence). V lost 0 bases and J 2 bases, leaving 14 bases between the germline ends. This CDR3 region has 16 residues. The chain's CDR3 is CASSLGFGAQNTEAFF. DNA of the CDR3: TGTGCCAGCAGCTTGGGGTTTGGGGCACAAAACACTGAAGCTTTCTTT.

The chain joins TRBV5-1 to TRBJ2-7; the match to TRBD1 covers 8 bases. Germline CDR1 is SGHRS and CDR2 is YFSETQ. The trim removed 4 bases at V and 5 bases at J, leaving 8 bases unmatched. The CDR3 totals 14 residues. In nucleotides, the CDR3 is TGCGCCAGCAGCCCTGTCCAGGGGGCTGACGAGCAGTACTTC. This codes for CASSPVQGADEQYF.